These 18 T cell receptor beta chains were all obtained from the same sample, sequenced in a study of shared clonotypes between healthy human individuals. The naive CD8 population came from CD45RO-negative cells selected for CCR7, without terminally differentiated effector memory CD45RA+ cells. Assay: immunoSEQ multiplex PCR; the TCRdb copy retains only in-frame clones and omits some. This table holds hundreds of thousands of clones, approximately 92% found once. Sequenced material: naive CD8+ T cells sorted from blood. These receptors were obtained from a man aged 25 to 40 in good health.

This chain connects TRBV13 to TRBJ2-7; the match to TRBD2 covers 10 bases. V shed 5 bases, J shed 2 bases, and the junction held 6 bases outside the gene matches. This CDR3 is 15 amino acids long. Germline CDR1 is PRHDT and CDR2 is FYEKMQ (reference sequence). CDR3 nucleotide sequence: TGTGCCAGCAGCCTGGCTAGCGGGAGTACCTACGAGCAGTACTTC. The encoded protein is CASSLASGSTYEQYF.

The chain employs TRBV5-4 and TRBJ2-1, with D possibly being TRBD2 (6 bases). The germline V gene encodes CDR1 SGHNT and CDR2 YYREEE (reference sequence). V lost 2 bases to trimming and J lost 11 bases, with 8 bases between them. The CDR3 is 11 amino acids. The CDR3: CASSFGSQQFF. The CDR3 region has the DNA TGTGCCAGCAGCTTCGGGAGCCAGCAGTTCTTC.

The rearrangement uses TRBV4-1 and TRBJ2-2, with D perhaps TRBD1 (7 bases). V dropped 3 bases and J dropped 7 bases, with 12 bases sitting between them. This CDR3 has 14 amino acids. CDR1 and CDR2 (germline): MGHRA, YSYEKL. The CDR3 DNA follows: TGCGCCAGCAGCCAGGCAGGGGGGAACGGGGAGCTGTTTTTT. This gives the protein CASSQAGGNGELFF.

The V call is TRBV19, the J call TRBJ1-1; TRBD1 is a possible D gene (6 bases). Germline CDR1 and CDR2: LNHDA and SQIVND (reference sequence). The CDR3 contains 15 residues. The ends were cut back, 7 bases at V and 2 bases at J, with 17 bases in the middle. This CDR3 reads CASKNRDMPNTEAFF. The CDR3 DNA is TGTGCCAGTAAGAATCGGGACATGCCAAACACTGAAGCTTTCTTT.

The chain recombines TRBV11-2 with TRBJ2-7, with D perhaps matching TRBD2 (5 bases). CDR3 size: 12 residues. Germline V gives CDR1 SGHAT, CDR2 FQNNGV. The V end lost 3 bases, the J end lost 6 bases, and 9 bases lay between the germline ends. CDR3 residues: CASSFRDPEQYF. In DNA, the CDR3 is TGTGCCAGCAGCTTCCGGGATCCCGAGCAGTACTTC. The variable domain in full, completed from reference TRBV11-2 and TRBJ2-7, reads EAGVAQSPRYKIIEKRQSVAFWCNPISGHATLYWYQQILGQGPKLLIQFQNNGVVDDSQLPKDRFSAERLKGVDSTLKIQPAKLEDSAVYLCASSFRDPEQYFGPGTRLTVT.

V and J are TRBV7-9 and TRBJ2-2; 7 bases agree with TRBD2. In germline, CDR1 is SEHNR, CDR2 FQNEAQ (reference sequence). The CDR3 contains 16 residues. V was pared by 4 bases and J by 0 bases, with 5 bases of the junction left unmatched. In nucleotides, the CDR3 is TGTGCCAGCAGCTGGGGGACTACCTCGAACACCGGGGAGCTGTTTTTT. Translating it yields CASSWGTTSNTGELFF.

CDR3 sequence: CASSLAGSQPQHF. In DNA form, the CDR3 reads TGTGCCAGCAGCTTGGCAGGTTCGCAGCCCCAGCATTTT. V is TRBV5-6 and J is TRBJ1-5; D remains ambiguous. V was pared by 0 bases and J by 7 bases, with 8 bases between. Germline V gives CDR1 SGHDT, CDR2 YYEEEE. This CDR3 is built from 13 residues.

This clone was found many times. The rearrangement links TRBV5-1 to TRBJ1-1; 7 bases line up with TRBD1. This CDR3 comprises 14 residues. CDR1 is SGHRS and CDR2 is YFSETQ in the germline V gene. Trimming cost V 4 bases and J 6 bases; bases outside gene matches: 9. CDR3 residues: CASSVKGAWAEAFF. The CDR3 DNA reads as TGCGCCAGCAGCGTCAAGGGGGCATGGGCTGAAGCTTTCTTT.

The rearrangement joins TRBV7-9 to TRBJ1-5; TRBD1 is a possible D gene (5 bases). Germline values: CDR1 SEHNR, CDR2 FQNEAQ (reference sequence). Deletions cut 3 bases from V and 4 bases from J, with 7 bases between. The CDR3 covers 13 residues. The DNA for the CDR3 is TGTGCCAGCAGCTTGCGGGGGAATCAGCCCCAGCATTTT. It translates to CASSLRGNQPQHF.

The chain employs TRBV28 and TRBJ2-2, with D tentatively TRBD1 (5 bases). This CDR3 is 14 amino acids long. Germline loops: CDR1 MDHEN, CDR2 SYDVKM. With 2 bases removed from V and 1 base from J, the gap between germline ends came to 5 bases. This CDR3 reads CASSLQGNTGELFF. DNA of the CDR3: TGTGCCAGCAGTTTACAGGGGAACACCGGGGAGCTGTTTTTT.

In this sample, this clone turned up a few times. The V call is TRBV14, the J call TRBJ2-7; no reliable D call. Trimming left V 3 bases short and J 3 bases short, with 9 bases between. The CDR3 has 13 amino acids. The germline V gene has CDR1 SGHDN and CDR2 FVKESK. The CDR3 nucleotides are TGTGCCAGCAGCCAGACCCTAAACTACGAGCAGTACTTC. Amino acid sequence: CASSQTLNYEQYF.

The chain combines TRBV19 with TRBJ2-7; D not certain. Trimming shortened V by 5 bases and J by 0 bases, and 8 bases separated the two germline ends. This CDR3 has 13 amino acids. Germline V gene sequence: CDR1 LNHDA, CDR2 SQIVND (reference sequence). The CDR3 loop reads CASSLSSSYEQYF. The CDR3 nucleotides read TGTGCCAGTAGTCTGTCTAGCTCCTACGAGCAGTACTTC.

This clone was seen just once. This chain uses TRBV7-9 with TRBJ2-1; 12 nucleotides align to TRBD2. The CDR3 runs to 17 residues. Germline assignment: CDR1 SEHNR and CDR2 FQNEAQ (reference sequence). V shed 5 bases and J 8 bases; nucleotides not matched to a gene: 13. The CDR3 sequence is CASSKQSRLAGDDEQFF. In DNA, the CDR3 is TGTGCCAGCAGCAAACAATCCCGACTAGCGGGAGACGATGAGCAGTTCTTC. The full variable domain, completed using reference TRBV7-9 and TRBJ2-1, is DTGVSQNPRHKITKRGQNVTFRCDPISEHNRLYWYRQTLGQGPEFLTYFQNEAQLEKSRLLSDRFSAERPKGSFSTLEIQRTEQGDSAMYLCASSKQSRLAGDDEQFFGPGTRLTVL.

The V gene is TRBV13, the J gene TRBJ2-7, with 11 nucleotides matching TRBD2. CDR3 length equals 15 residues. Germline values: CDR1 PRHDT, CDR2 FYEKMQ (reference sequence). Trimming removed 5 bases from V and 5 bases from J; junction bases left unmatched: 8. The CDR3, as DNA: TGTGCCAGCAGCGAGTACGGACTAGCGGGCCACGAGCAGTACTTC. Protein: CASSEYGLAGHEQYF.

The chain has TRBV11-2 and TRBJ2-7; no clear D. This CDR3 is 13 amino acids long. V dropped 4 bases and J dropped 4 bases, with 11 bases sitting between them. Germline-derived CDR1 and CDR2 are SGHAT and FQNNGV. The DNA of the CDR3 is TGTGCCAGCAGCTCCGAGGTGGTTTACGAGCAGTACTTC. Its translation: CASSSEVVYEQYF.

The sample holds one count of this clone. The chain joins TRBV6-1 to TRBJ2-7; no clear D. Trimming stripped 4 bases from V and 0 bases from J, with 7 bases between. CDR3 length equals 13 residues. CDR1 and CDR2 (germline): MNHNS, SASEGT. DNA for the CDR3: TGTGCCAGCAGTGGGGGAAACTCCTACGAGCAGTACTTC. Translated: CASSGGNSYEQYF.

V is TRBV6-5 and J is TRBJ1-3; D unclear. The germline V and J ends were trimmed by 1 base and 0 bases, with 10 bases remaining between them. CDR3 length: 16 amino acids. From germline, CDR1 is MNHEY and CDR2 SVGAGI. CDR3 in amino acids: CASSYYLGFSGNTIYF. The CDR3 DNA is TGTGCCAGCAGTTACTATTTGGGCTTCTCTGGAAACACCATATATTTT.

This chain joins TRBV29-1 and TRBJ2-2; TRBD2 aligns across 12 bases. The CDR3 length is 14 residues. The germline V gene has CDR1 SQVTM and CDR2 ANQGSEA. V lost 5 bases to trimming and J lost 6 bases; unmatched junction nucleotides: 4. The CDR3 bases are TGCAGCGTTCGACTAGCGGGAGAGCCCGGGGAGCTGTTTTTT. As protein: CSVRLAGEPGELFF.